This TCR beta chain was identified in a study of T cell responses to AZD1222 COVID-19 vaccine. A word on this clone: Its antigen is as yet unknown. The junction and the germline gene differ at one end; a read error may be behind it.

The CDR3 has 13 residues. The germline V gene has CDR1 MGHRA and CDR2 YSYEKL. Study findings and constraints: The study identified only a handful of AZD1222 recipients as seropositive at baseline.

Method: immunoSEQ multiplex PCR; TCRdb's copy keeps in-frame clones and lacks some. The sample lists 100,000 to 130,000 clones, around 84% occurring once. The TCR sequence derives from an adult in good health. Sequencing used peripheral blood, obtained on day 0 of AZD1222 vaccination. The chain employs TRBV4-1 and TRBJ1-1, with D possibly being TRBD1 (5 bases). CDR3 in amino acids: CARSRGGVTEAFF. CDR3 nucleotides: TGCGCCCGCAGCCGCGGGGGGGTCACTGAAGCTTTCTTT.